The present T cell receptor (beta chain) was sequenced within a study of T cells in Graves' hyperthyroidism and ophthalmopathy. Researchers amplified the TCR beta CDR3 regions from RNA transcripts. TCR CDR3 underwent first-round RT-PCR with the HTBI primer set. From the multiplex PCR reads, TCRdb called clonotypes with MiXCR, one entry per CDR3 protein. Among fewer than 650,000 distinct CDR3 sequences listed, roughly 14% were seen once. Per the germline V gene, CDR1 is SNHLY and CDR2 is FYNNEI. This CDR3 is built from 12 residues. J gave up 2 bases and V 11 bases, and 3 bases lay outside the gene matches. This clonotype showed up many times. Antigen: not known. Findings and caveats of the study: The majority of expanded thyroid clonotypes above 0.001 also appeared in blood.

Exclusion followed for patients with uncontrolled infection, other autoimmune disease, pregnancy or lactation. PBMCs came from more than 9.5 ml fresh peripheral blood. The chain recombines TRBV2 with TRBJ2-7; 10 bases line up with TRBD2. This TCR was recovered from a woman aged 30 to 39 with Graves' hyperthyroidism that later progressed to Graves' ophthalmopathy. The sample comprised blood. The CDR3 DNA is TGTGCCGGGGGGACTAGCGCCTACGAGCAGTACTTC. This codes for CAGGTSAYEQYF.